The T cell receptor beta chain under discussion was sequenced for a study of OX40 agonist ivuxolimab in advanced cancers. Study details: Partial responses were achieved by three patients, one with hepatocellular carcinoma and two with cutaneous melanoma. Study results and caveats: Clonal expansion from baseline to week 6 occurred in both CD4+ and CD8+ T cells. Among expanded peripheral T cells, antigen specificity went undetermined.

The table came from immunoSEQ multiplex PCR; TCRdb's copy has only in-frame clones and leaves some out. The sample lists approximately 52,000 clones, roughly 78% occurring once. Trimming removed 6 bases at V and 2 bases at J, with 11 bases between. CDR3 length: 14 amino acids. Germline CDR1 is MNHNS and CDR2 is SASEGT. Of note for this clone: Its antigen is currently unknown.

The V call is TRBV6-1, the J call TRBJ1-5; the D is unclear. The source was CD4+ or CD8+ T cells sorted from blood, collected in a trial of the OX40 agonist ivuxolimab. This receptor was identified in an adult with an advanced solid tumor such as melanoma, head and neck, liver or kidney cancer. CDR3 amino acids: CASREWRGNQPQHF. CDR3 in DNA: TGTGCCAGCAGAGAATGGAGGGGCAATCAGCCCCAGCATTTT.